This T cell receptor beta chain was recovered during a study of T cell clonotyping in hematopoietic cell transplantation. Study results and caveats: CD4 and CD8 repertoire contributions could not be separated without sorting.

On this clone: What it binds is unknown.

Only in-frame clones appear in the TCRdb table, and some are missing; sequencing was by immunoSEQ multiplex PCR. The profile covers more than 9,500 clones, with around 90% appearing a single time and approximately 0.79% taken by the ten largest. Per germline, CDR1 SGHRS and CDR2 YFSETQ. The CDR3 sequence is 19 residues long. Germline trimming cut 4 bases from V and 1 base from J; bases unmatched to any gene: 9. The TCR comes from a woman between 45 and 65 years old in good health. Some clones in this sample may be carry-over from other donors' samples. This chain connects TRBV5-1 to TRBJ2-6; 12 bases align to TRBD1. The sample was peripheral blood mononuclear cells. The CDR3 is CASSPGTGGSLSGANVLTF. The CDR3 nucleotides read TGCGCCAGCAGCCCCGGGACAGGGGGCAGTCTATCTGGGGCCAACGTCCTGACTTTC.